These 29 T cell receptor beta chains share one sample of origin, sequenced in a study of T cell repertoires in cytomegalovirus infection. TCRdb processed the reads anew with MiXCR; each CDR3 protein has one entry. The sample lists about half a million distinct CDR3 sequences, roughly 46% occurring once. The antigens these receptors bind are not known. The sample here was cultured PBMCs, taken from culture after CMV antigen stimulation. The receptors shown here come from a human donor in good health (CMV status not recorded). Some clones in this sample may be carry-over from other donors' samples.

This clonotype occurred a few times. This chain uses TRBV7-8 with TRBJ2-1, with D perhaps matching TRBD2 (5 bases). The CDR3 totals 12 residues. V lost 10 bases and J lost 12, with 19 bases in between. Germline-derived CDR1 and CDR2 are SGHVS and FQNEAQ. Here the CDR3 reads CATTGSTGRQFF. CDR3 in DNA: TGTGCCACCACCGGGTCCACTGGGAGGCAGTTCTTC.

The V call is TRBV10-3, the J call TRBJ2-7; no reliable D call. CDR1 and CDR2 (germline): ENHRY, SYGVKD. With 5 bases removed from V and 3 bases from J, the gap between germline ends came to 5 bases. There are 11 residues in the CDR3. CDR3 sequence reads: CAISTDYEQYF. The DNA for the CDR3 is TGTGCCATCAGTACCGACTACGAGCAGTACTTC.

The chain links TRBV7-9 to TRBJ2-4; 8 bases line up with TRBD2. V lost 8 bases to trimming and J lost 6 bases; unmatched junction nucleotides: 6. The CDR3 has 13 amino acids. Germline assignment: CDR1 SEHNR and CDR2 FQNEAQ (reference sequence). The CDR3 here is CASQAGAGNIQYF. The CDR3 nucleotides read TGTGCCAGCCAAGCGGGGGCGGGAAACATTCAGTACTTC.

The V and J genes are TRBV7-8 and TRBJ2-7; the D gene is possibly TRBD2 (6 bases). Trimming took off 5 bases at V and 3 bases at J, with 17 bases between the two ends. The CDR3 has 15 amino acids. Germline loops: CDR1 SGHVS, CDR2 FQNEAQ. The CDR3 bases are TGTGCCAGCAGCCAACCAACGACTAGGTACTACGAGCAGTACTTC. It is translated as CASSQPTTRYYEQYF.

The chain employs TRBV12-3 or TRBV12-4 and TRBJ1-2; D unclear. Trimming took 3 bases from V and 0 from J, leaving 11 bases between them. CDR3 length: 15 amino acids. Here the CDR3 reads CASSLRAGANYGYTF. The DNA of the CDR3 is TGTGCCAGCAGTTTGCGGGCAGGAGCTAACTATGGCTACACCTTC.

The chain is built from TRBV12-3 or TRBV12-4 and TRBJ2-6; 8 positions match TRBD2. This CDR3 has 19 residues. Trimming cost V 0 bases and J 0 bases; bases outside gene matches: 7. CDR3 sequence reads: CASSLAGAGGPSGANVLTF. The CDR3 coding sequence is TGTGCCAGCAGTTTAGCGGGGGCGGGGGGCCCCTCTGGGGCCAACGTCCTGACTTTC.

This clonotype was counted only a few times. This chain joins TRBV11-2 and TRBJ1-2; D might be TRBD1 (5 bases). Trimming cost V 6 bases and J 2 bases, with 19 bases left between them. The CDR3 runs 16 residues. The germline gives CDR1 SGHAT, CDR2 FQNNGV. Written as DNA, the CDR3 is TGTGCCAGCAGTCCTCCTCCGGGACTATCCAACTATGGCTACACCTTC. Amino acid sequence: CASSPPPGLSNYGYTF.

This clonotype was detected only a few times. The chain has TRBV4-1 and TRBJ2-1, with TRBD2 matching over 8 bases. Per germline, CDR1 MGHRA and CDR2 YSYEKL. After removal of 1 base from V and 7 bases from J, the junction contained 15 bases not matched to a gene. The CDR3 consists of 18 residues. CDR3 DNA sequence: TGCGCCAGCAGCCAAGTCTACATCCCGGGGGGGAACCCTAATGAGCAGTTCTTC. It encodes CASSQVYIPGGNPNEQFF.

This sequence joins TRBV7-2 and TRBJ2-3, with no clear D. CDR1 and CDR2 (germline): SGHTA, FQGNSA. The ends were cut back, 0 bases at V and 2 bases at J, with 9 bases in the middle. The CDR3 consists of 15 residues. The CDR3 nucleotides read TGTGCCAGCAGCTTAGCGGGGTCCCCCACAGATACGCAGTATTTT. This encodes CASSLAGSPTDTQYF.

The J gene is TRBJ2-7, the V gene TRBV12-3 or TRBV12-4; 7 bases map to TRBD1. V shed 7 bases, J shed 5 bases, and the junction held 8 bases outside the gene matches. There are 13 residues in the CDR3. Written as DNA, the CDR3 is TGTGCCAGCACCCCCGGGACAGAGGACGAGCAGTACTTC. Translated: CASTPGTEDEQYF.

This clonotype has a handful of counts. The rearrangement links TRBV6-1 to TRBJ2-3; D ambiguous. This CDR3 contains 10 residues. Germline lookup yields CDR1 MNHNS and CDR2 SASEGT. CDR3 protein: CANRADTQYF. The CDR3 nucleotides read TGTGCGAACCGGGCAGATACGCAGTATTTT.

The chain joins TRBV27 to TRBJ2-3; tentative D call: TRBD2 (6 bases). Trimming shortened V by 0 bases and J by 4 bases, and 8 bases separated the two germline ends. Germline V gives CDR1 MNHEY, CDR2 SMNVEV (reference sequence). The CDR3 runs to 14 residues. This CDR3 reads CASSLSWRADTQYF. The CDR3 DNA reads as TGTGCCAGCAGTTTATCGTGGAGGGCAGATACGCAGTATTTT.

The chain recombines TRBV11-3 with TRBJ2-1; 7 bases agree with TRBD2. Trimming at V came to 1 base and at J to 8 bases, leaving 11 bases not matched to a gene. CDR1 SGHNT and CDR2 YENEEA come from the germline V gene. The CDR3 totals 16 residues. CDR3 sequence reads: CASSLAGGSLRDEQFF. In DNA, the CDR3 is TGTGCCAGCAGCTTAGCCGGCGGGAGCCTCCGGGATGAGCAGTTCTTC.

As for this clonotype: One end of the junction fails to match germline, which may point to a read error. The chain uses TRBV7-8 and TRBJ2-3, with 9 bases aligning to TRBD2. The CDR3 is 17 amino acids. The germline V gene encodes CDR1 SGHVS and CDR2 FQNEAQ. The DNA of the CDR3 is TGTGCCAGCAGCCCACGACTAGCGGTTCGATCCACAGGTACGCAGTATTTT. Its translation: CASSPRLAVRSTGTQYF. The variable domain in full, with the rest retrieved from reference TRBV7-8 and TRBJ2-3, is GAGVSQSPRYKVAKRGQDVALRCDPISGHVSLFWYQQALGQGPEFLTYFQNEAQLDKSGLPSDRFFAERPEGSVSTLKIQRTQQEDSAVYLCASSPRLAVRSTGTQYFGPGTRLTVL.

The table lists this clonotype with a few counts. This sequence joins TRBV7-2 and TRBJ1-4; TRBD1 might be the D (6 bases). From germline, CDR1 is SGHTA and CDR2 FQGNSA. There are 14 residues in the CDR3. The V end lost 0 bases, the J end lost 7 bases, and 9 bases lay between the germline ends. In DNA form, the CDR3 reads TGTGCCAGCAGCTTAGCAGGGGGAGTTGAAAAACTGTTTTTT. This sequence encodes CASSLAGGVEKLFF.

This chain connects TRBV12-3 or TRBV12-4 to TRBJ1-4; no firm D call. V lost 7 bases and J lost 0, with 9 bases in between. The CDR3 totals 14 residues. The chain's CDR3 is CASTWPATNEKLFF. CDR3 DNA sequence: TGTGCCAGCACCTGGCCAGCAACTAATGAAAAACTGTTTTTT.

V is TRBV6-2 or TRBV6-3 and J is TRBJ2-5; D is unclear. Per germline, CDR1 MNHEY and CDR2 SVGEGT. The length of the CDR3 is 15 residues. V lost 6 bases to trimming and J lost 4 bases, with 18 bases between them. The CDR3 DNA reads TGTGCCAGCAGCAAAGGCCACGGCTTCGTAGAGACCCAGTACTTC. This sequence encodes CASSKGHGFVETQYF.

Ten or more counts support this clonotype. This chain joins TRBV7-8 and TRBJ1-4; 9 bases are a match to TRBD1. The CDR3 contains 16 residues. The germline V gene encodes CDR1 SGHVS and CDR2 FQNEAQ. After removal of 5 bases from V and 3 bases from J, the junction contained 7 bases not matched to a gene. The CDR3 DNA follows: TGTGCCAGCAGCATTATTCGGACAGGGGCTAATGAAAAACTGTTTTTT. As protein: CASSIIRTGANEKLFF.

CDR3 coding DNA: TGTGCCAGCAGCCCAGGACTAGCGGGGATAGTCTCCTACGAGCAGTACTTC. This sequence encodes CASSPGLAGIVSYEQYF. This rearrangement joins TRBV7-6 to TRBJ2-7; 12 bases are shared with TRBD2. There are 17 residues in the CDR3. Germline CDR1 reads SGHVS; CDR2 reads FNYEAQ. The J segment lost 0 bases and the V segment lost 5 bases, leaving 8 bases of the junction unmatched.

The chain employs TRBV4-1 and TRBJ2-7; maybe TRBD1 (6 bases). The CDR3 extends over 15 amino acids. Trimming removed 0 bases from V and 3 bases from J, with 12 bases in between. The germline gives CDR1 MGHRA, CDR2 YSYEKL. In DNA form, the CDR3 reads TGCGCCAGCAGCCAAGACCCCGAGGACAGCTACGAGCAGTACTTC. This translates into CASSQDPEDSYEQYF.

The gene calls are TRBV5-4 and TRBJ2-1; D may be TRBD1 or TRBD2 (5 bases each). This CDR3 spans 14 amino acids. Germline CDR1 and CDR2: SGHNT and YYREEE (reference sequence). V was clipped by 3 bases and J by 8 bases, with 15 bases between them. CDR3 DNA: TGTGCCAGCAGCTCCCGGGACCGGACGGATGAGCAGTTCTTC. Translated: CASSSRDRTDEQFF.

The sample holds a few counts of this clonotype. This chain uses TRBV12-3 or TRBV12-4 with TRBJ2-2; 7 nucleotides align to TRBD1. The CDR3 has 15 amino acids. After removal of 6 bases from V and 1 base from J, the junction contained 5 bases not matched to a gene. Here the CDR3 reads CASRVAGGNTGELFF. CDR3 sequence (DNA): TGTGCCAGCAGAGTAGCAGGGGGGAACACCGGGGAGCTGTTTTTT.

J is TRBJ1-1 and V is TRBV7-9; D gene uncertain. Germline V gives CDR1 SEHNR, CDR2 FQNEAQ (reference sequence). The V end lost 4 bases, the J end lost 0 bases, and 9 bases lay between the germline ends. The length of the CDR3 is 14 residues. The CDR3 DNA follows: TGTGCCAGCAGCTCCCCTGGAATGAACACTGAAGCTTTCTTT. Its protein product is CASSSPGMNTEAFF.

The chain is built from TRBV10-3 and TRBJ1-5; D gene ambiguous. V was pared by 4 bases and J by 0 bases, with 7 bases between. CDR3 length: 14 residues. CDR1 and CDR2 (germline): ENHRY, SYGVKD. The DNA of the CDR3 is TGTGCCATCAGTGCGGGTCATAGCAATCAGCCCCAGCATTTT. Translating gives CAISAGHSNQPQHF.

The CDR3 sequence: CASAFGEGVGDTQYF. DNA for the CDR3: TGTGCTAGTGCCTTCGGGGAGGGGGTCGGAGATACGCAGTATTTT. The chain carries TRBV12-5 and TRBJ2-3; tentatively, D is TRBD2 (7 bases). Germline lookup yields CDR1 LGHNT and CDR2 FRNRAP. The length of the CDR3 is 15 residues. Trimming removed 7 bases from V and 5 bases from J, with 19 bases in between.

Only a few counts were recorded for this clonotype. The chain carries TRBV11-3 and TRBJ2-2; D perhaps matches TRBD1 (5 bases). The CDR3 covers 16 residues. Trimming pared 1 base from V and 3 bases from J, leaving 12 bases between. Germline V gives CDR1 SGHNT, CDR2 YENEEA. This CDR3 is CASSLGGLKHTGELFF. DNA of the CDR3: TGTGCCAGCAGCTTAGGGGGCCTTAAACACACCGGGGAGCTGTTTTTT.

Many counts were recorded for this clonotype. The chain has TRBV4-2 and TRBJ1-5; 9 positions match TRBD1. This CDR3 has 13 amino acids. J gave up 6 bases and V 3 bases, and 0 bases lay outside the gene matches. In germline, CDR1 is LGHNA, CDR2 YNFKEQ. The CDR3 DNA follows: TGTGCCAGCAGCCAGGACAGGGGTCAGCCCCAGCATTTT. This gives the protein CASSQDRGQPQHF.

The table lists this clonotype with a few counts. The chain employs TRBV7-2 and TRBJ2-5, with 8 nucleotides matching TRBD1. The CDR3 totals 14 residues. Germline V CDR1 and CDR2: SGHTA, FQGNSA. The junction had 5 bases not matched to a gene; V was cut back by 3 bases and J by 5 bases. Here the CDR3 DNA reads TGTGCCAGCAGCTTCAGGGGGCTTGAGGAGACCCAGTACTTC. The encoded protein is CASSFRGLEETQYF. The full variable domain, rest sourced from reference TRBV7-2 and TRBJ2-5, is GAGVSQSPSNKVTEKGKDVELRCDPISGHTALYWYRQSLGQGLEFLIYFQGNSAPDKSGLPSDRFSAERTGGSVSTLTIQRTQQEDSAVYLCASSFRGLEETQYFGPGTRLLVL.

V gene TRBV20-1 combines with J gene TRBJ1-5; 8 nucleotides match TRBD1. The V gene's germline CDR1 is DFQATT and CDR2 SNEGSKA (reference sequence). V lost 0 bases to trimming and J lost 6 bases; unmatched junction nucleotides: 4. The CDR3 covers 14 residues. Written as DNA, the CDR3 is TGCAGTGCTAGAGATCTTGACAGGGGTCAGCCCCAGCATTTT. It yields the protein CSARDLDRGQPQHF.